Each of the 4 T cell receptor beta chains below was sequenced from the same sample in a study of cytomegalovirus exposure and HLA in healthy donors. 13 Jbeta primers and 60 Vbeta primers were used for the PCR. Clones were read by immunoSEQ multiplex PCR, and TCRdb kept only the in-frame ones, dropping some. The sample has some 160,000 clones, around 84% seen once. The sequencing sample was made of PBMCs. Receptors originate from a man aged 18-30 years in good health and CMV-seronegative.

This clone turned up a few times. J is TRBJ1-1 and V is TRBV7-2; TRBD1 matches at 8 bases. Germline CDR1 reads SGHTA; CDR2 reads FQGNSA. V lost 5 bases to trimming and J lost 5 bases; unmatched junction nucleotides: 4. CDR3 length: 13 residues. This CDR3 reads CASSAQGVTEAFF. CDR3 nucleotides: TGTGCCAGCAGCGCACAGGGGGTTACTGAAGCTTTCTTT.

This chain uses TRBV2 with TRBJ1-3; D is unresolved. CDR3 length equals 12 residues. Germline V gene data show CDR1 as SNHLY and CDR2 as FYNNEI. V dropped 1 base and J dropped 14 bases, with 12 bases sitting between them. This CDR3 reads CASSEERMTVYF. The CDR3 bases are TGTGCCAGCAGTGAAGAGCGGATGACCGTATATTTT. Full variable domain (missing parts from reference TRBV2 and TRBJ1-3): EPEVTQTPSHQVTQMGQEVILRCVPISNHLYFYWYRQILGQKVEFLVSFYNNEISEKSEIFDDQFSVERPDGSNFTLKIRSTKLEDSAMYFCASSEERMTVYFGEGSWLTVV.

The J gene is TRBJ2-7, the V gene TRBV5-4; D may be TRBD1 (6 bases). The CDR3 is made up of 17 amino acids. In germline, CDR1 is SGHNT, CDR2 YYREEE (reference sequence). Trimming pared 4 bases from V and 3 bases from J, leaving 23 bases between. CDR3 sequence (DNA): TGTGCCAGCAGCACGGAGTTCGGGACAAAGGCAAACTACGAGCAGTACTTC. It specifies CASSTEFGTKANYEQYF.

This clone was seen more than once but under ten times. The rearrangement joins TRBV9 to TRBJ2-7, with TRBD1 identical over 7 bases. From germline, CDR1 is SGDLS and CDR2 YYNGEE. The CDR3 has 14 residues. V shed 4 bases and J 4 bases; nucleotides not matched to a gene: 8. The CDR3 region is CASSPGTEGYEQYF. CDR3 bases: TGTGCCAGCAGCCCCGGGACAGAGGGATACGAGCAGTACTTC.